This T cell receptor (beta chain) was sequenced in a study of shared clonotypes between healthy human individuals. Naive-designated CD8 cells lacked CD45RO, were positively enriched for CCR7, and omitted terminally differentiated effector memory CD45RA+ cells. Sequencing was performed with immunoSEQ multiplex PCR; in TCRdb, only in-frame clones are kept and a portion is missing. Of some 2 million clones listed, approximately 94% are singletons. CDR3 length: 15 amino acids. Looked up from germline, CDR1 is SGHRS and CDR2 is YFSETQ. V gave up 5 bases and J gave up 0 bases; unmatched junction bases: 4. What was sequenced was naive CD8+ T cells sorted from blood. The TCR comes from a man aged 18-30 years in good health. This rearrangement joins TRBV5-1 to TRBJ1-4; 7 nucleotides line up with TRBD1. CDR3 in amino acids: CASSSRGATNEKLFF. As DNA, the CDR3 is TGCGCCAGCAGTAGCAGGGGGGCAACTAATGAAAAACTGTTTTTT.